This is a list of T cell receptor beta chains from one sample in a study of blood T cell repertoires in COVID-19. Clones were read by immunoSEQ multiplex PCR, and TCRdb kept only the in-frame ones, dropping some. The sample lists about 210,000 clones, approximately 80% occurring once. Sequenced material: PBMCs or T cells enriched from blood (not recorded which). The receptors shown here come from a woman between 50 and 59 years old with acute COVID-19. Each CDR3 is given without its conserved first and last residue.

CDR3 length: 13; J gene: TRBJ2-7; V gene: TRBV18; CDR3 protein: ASSPQGQGMYEQY
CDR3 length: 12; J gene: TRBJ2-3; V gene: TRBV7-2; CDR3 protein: ASSFRQGADTQY
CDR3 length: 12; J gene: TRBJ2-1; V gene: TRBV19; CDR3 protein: ATRGLAGVNEQF
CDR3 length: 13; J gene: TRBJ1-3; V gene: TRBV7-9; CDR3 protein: ASSPRQGSGNTIY
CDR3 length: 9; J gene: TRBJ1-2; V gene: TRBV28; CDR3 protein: ASSHRDGYT
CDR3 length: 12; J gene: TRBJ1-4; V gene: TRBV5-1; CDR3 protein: ASSLAGLEGKLF
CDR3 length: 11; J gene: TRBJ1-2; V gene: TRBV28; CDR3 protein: ASSLRTGYGYT
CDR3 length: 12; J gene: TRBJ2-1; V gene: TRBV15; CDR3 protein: ATSRDWGGNEQF
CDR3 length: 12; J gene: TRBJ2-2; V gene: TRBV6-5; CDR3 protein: ASIRTQNTGELF
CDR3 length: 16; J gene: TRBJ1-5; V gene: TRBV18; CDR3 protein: ASSLQDSLIDSNQPQH
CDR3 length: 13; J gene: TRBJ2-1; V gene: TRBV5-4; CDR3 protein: ASSLRLAGANEQF
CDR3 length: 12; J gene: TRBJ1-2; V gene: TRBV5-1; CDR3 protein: ASSFREGFDGYT
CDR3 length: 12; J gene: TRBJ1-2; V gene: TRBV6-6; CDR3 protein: ASRQAGRNYGYT
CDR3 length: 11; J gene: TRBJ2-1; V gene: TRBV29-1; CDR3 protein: SVESLGGNEQF
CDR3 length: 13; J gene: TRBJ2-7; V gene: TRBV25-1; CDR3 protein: ASSGSGTGKGEQY
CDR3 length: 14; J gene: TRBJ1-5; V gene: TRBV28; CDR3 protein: ASSLSQGGEYQPQH
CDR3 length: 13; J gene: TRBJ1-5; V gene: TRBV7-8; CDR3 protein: ASSGDRGRNQPQH
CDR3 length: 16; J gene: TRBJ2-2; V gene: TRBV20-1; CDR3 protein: SASRFLAGEVDTGELF
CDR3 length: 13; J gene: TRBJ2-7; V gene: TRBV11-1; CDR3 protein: ASSPSTSGTLEQY
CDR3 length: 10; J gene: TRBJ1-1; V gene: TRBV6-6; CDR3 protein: ASSTTTAEAF
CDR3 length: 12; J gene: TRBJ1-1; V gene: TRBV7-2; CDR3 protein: ASSFPGQGSEAF
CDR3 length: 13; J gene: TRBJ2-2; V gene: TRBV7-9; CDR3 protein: ASSPGGYNTGELF